A selection of T cell receptor beta chains follows, all from one sample in a study of blood T cell repertoires in COVID-19. Repertoires were generated with immunoSEQ multiplex PCR, while TCRdb's copy carries only in-frame clones and drops some. The profile shows about 120,000 clones, over 75% of them singletons. Sequenced: peripheral blood. All receptors derive from a man in his fifties or sixties with acute or convalescent COVID-19. The CDR3 runs from the conserved cysteine through the conserved F or W. The order of the fields is clone size, V gene, J gene, CDR3 protein. Rows may omit the clone size; those that give it use once, few, many or a size class.

>.|TRBV18|TRBJ1-2
CASSPSQDYGYTF
>.|TRBV5-4|TRBJ2-5
CASSRVAGEETQYF
>.|TRBV6-6|TRBJ2-2
CASSSPGQLSTGELFF
>.|TRBV11-2|TRBJ2-7
CASSTGGGSYEQYF
>.|TRBV6-4|TRBJ2-3
CASSHRWTGSTDTQYF
>.|TRBV15|TRBJ2-2
CATSRGQQNTGELFF
>.|TRBV4-2|TRBJ2-1
CASSQGSQGFYNEQFF
>.|TRBV19|TRBJ1-5
CASSLQGGAQPQHF
>once|TRBV30|TRBJ2-6
CAWGLAGVSGANVLTF
>.|TRBV19|TRBJ1-1
CASTVAGVTEAFF
>.|TRBV12-3/TRBV12-4|TRBJ2-1
CASSLGYQLGFF
>.|TRBV6-2/TRBV6-3|TRBJ1-2
CASSSSIQGEANYGYTF
>.|TRBV12-3/TRBV12-4|TRBJ1-2
CASSLAHSYGYTF
>once|TRBV29-1|TRBJ1-1
CSSAGLGTEAFF
>.|TRBV30|TRBJ2-3
CAWSVPDRVTDTQYF
>.|TRBV24-1|TRBJ2-2
CATSDPTSGRGELFF
>.|TRBV6-2/TRBV6-3|TRBJ1-1
CASSYNPPTGAEAFF